One sample yielded the 15 T cell receptor beta chains listed below, sequenced in a study of T cell changes during pregnancy in multiple sclerosis. Data came from immunoSEQ multiplex PCR; TCRdb stores just in-frame clones and leaves some out. This repertoire shows some 99,000 clones, approximately 90% found once; its top ten account for about 2.5%. Source: peripheral blood, taken after pregnancy. These receptors came from a female donor in good health, enrolled as a control in a pregnancy study.

V is TRBV11-2 and J is TRBJ2-2; D remains unclear. CDR3 size: 16 residues. Germline assignment: CDR1 SGHAT and CDR2 FQNNGV. Trimming took off 3 bases at V and 3 bases at J, with 14 bases between the two ends. CDR3 residues: CASSLFPLGDTGELFF. The CDR3 nucleotides read TGTGCCAGCAGCTTGTTTCCGCTAGGCGACACCGGGGAGCTGTTTTTT.

This chain uses TRBV5-1 with TRBJ2-7, with TRBD1 as a possible D gene (5 bases). Germline CDR1 reads SGHRS; CDR2 reads YFSETQ. The CDR3 contains 14 residues. V was shortened by 0 bases and J by 5 bases, with 12 bases between the two germline ends. CDR3 nucleotide sequence: TGCGCCAGCAGCTTGGCAGGGTCATCGGACGAGCAGTACTTC. Translated, it gives CASSLAGSSDEQYF.

The chain couples TRBV4-1 to TRBJ1-4, with D uncertain. Germline CDR1 reads MGHRA; CDR2 reads YSYEKL. CDR3 length equals 16 residues. V gave up 3 bases and J gave up 0 bases, with 11 bases separating them. As DNA, the CDR3 is TGCGCCAGCAGCCATTTTACAAAAACAACTAATGAAAAACTGTTTTTT. Its translation is CASSHFTKTTNEKLFF.

The rearrangement links TRBV6-5 to TRBJ2-7; 7 nucleotides line up with TRBD2. V shed 3 bases, J shed 4 bases, and the junction held 12 bases outside the gene matches. The CDR3 runs to 16 residues. The germline V gene encodes CDR1 MNHEY and CDR2 SVGAGI. The CDR3 DNA reads as TGTGCCAGCAGTTATTCTCTCCAGCGGGACGGATACGAGCAGTACTTC. Amino acids: CASSYSLQRDGYEQYF.

This chain joins TRBV2 and TRBJ2-1; the match to TRBD2 covers 10 bases. The CDR3 is 13 residues long. After removal of 9 bases from V and 7 bases from J, the junction contained 6 bases not matched to a gene. Germline lookup yields CDR1 SNHLY and CDR2 FYNNEI. The CDR3 spells CASEAGGRNEQFF. CDR3 nucleotides: TGTGCCAGTGAAGCGGGGGGGCGGAATGAGCAGTTCTTC. Drawing the rest from reference TRBV2 and TRBJ2-1, the complete variable domain is EPEVTQTPSHQVTQMGQEVILRCVPISNHLYFYWYRQILGQKVEFLVSFYNNEISEKSEIFDDQFSVERPDGSNFTLKIRSTKLEDSAMYFCASEAGGRNEQFFGPGTRLTVL.

The chain links TRBV5-1 to TRBJ2-1, with 7 bases fitting TRBD2. Losses at the gene ends were 4 bases for V and 2 bases for J; bases not matched to a gene: 6. The length of the CDR3 is 15 residues. Germline-derived CDR1 and CDR2 are SGHRS and YFSETQ. The CDR3 spells CASSPGRVTYNEQFF. The CDR3 bases are TGCGCCAGCAGCCCTGGGAGGGTCACCTACAATGAGCAGTTCTTC. Full variable domain (rest looked up from reference TRBV5-1 and TRBJ2-1): KAGVTQTPRYLIKTRGQQVTLSCSPISGHRSVSWYQQTPGQGLQFLFEYFSETQRNKGNFPGRFSGRQFSNSRSEMNVSTLELGDSALYLCASSPGRVTYNEQFFGPGTRLTVL.

The chain is built from TRBV28 and TRBJ1-1; the D gene is possibly TRBD1 (5 bases). Trimming took 6 bases from V and 2 from J, leaving 10 bases between them. The CDR3 runs 13 residues. Per germline, CDR1 MDHEN and CDR2 SYDVKM. In DNA form, the CDR3 reads TGTGCCAGCAGGGTGGGGCAAAACACTGAAGCTTTCTTT. Translated: CASRVGQNTEAFF.

The chain has TRBV9 and TRBJ2-5; 15 nucleotides match TRBD2. This CDR3 is 18 amino acids long. Germline loops: CDR1 SGDLS, CDR2 YYNGEE. J was trimmed by 5 bases and V by 4 bases; bases with no gene match: 12. CDR3 region: CASSPTVGLAGGAETQYF. The CDR3 DNA is TGTGCCAGCAGCCCAACTGTGGGACTAGCGGGGGGCGCGGAGACCCAGTACTTC.

The chain recombines TRBV12-5 with TRBJ2-3; 8 nucleotides line up with TRBD2. The germline V gene has CDR1 LGHNT and CDR2 FRNRAP. The junction had 17 bases not matched to a gene; V was cut back by 0 bases and J by 6 bases. The CDR3 spans 19 residues. The CDR3 DNA reads as TGTGCTAGTGGTTTGGTAGTTAGCGGGGTTCCCCACCGGGGGGATACGCAGTATTTT. It encodes CASGLVVSGVPHRGDTQYF.

The chain carries TRBV5-1 and TRBJ2-1; 8 bases line up with TRBD1. J gave up 6 bases and V 7 bases, and 12 bases lay outside the gene matches. The CDR3 has 15 amino acids. Germline V lookup: CDR1 SGHRS, CDR2 YFSETQ. In DNA, the CDR3 is TGCGCCAGCGTTTCCGGGACAGGACATTTCAATGAGCAGTTCTTC. Its protein product is CASVSGTGHFNEQFF.

The CDR3 is CASNPRGDRLAKNIQYF. In DNA, the CDR3 is TGCGCCAGCAACCCTAGGGGGGACAGACTAGCCAAAAACATTCAGTACTTC. The V and J genes are TRBV5-1 and TRBJ2-4, with D tentatively TRBD1 (7 bases). The germline gives CDR1 SGHRS, CDR2 YFSETQ. The V and J ends lost 6 bases and 0 bases respectively, with 19 bases between them. The CDR3 totals 17 residues.

This chain connects TRBV2 to TRBJ2-1; 8 bases match TRBD1. CDR1 and CDR2 from the germline V gene are SNHLY and FYNNEI. V gave up 3 bases and J gave up 2 bases; unmatched junction bases: 12. The CDR3 has 18 residues. CDR3 sequence reads: CASSDDLAGTGTYNEQFF. CDR3 DNA sequence: TGTGCCAGCAGTGACGACCTCGCCGGGACAGGCACCTACAATGAGCAGTTCTTC.

The CDR3 region has the DNA TGTGCCAGCAGCCTCCCAGGGGTCACTGAAGCTTTCTTT. Its translation is CASSLPGVTEAFF. V gene TRBV5-4 combines with J gene TRBJ1-1, with D possibly TRBD1 on 6 matching bases. V lost 4 bases and J lost 4, with 11 bases in between. CDR3 length: 13 amino acids. The germline V gene encodes CDR1 SGHNT and CDR2 YYREEE (reference sequence).

This clone was seen only once. The genes are TRBV6-1 and TRBJ2-1; weak D call: TRBD2 (5 bases). This CDR3 contains 15 residues. Trimming shortened V by 0 bases and J by 4 bases, and 10 bases separated the two germline ends. CDR1 is MNHNS, CDR2 SASEGT, per germline. The CDR3 reads CASSEAPGLYNEQFF. As DNA, the CDR3 is TGTGCCAGCAGTGAAGCGCCCGGACTGTACAATGAGCAGTTCTTC.

The chain carries TRBV30 and TRBJ2-7; D is unclear. The germline CDR1 and CDR2 sequences are GTSNPN and SVGIG (reference sequence). The CDR3 spans 10 residues. The V end was cut by 2 bases, the J end by 3 bases, with 2 bases between. The CDR3 loop is CAWSYYEQYF. The CDR3 bases are TGTGCCTGGAGTTACTACGAGCAGTACTTC.